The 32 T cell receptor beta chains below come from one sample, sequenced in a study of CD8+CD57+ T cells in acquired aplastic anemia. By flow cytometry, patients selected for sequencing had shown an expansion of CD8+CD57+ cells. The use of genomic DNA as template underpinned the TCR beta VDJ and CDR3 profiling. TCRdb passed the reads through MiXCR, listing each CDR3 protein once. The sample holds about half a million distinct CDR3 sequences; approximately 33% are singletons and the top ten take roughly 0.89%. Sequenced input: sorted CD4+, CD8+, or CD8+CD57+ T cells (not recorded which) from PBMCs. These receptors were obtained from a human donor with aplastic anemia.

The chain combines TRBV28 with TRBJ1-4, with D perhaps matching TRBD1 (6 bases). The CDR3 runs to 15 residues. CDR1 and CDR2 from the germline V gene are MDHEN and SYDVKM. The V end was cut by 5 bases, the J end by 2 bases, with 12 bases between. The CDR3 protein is CASSTTGRTNEKLFF. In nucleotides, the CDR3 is TGTGCCAGCAGTACAACAGGGCGGACTAATGAAAAACTGTTTTTT.

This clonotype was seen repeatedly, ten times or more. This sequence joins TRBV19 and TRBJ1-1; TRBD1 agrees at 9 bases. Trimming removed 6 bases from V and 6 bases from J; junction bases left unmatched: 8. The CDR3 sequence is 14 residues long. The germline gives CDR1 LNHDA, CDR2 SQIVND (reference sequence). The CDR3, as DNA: TGTGCCAGTAGCCGGGACAGGGTCGGGGCTGAAGCTTTCTTT. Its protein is CASSRDRVGAEAFF.

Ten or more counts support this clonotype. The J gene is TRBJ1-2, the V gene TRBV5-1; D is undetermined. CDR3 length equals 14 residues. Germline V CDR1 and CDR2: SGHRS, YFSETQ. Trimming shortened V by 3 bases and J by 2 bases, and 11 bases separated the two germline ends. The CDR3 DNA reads TGCGCCAGCAGCTCGACTTCGACGAACTATGGCTACACCTTC. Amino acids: CASSSTSTNYGYTF.

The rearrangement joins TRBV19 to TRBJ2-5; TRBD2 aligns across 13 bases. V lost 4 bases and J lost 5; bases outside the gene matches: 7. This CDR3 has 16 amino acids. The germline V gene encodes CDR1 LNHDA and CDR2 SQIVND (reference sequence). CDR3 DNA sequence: TGTGCCAGTAGTAACCCCGGGACTAGCGGGGCGGAGACCCAGTACTTC. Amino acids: CASSNPGTSGAETQYF.

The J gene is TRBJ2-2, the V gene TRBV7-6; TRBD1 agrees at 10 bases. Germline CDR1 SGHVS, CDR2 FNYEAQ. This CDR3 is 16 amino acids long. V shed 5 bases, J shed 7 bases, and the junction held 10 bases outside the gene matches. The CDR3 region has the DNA TGTGCCAGCAGCACACCGACAGGGGGCAATTACGGGGAGCTGTTTTTT. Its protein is CASSTPTGGNYGELFF.

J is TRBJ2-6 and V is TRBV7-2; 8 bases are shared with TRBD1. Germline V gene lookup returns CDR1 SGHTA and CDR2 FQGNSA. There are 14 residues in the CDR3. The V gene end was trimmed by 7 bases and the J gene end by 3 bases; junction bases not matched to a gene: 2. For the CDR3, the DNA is TGTGCCAGCACCACAGGGGGTGGGGCCAACGTCCTGACTTTC. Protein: CASTTGGGANVLTF.

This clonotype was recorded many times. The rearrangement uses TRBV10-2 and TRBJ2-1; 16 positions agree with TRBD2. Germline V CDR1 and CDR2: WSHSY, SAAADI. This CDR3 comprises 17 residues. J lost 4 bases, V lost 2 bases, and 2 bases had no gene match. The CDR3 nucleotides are TGCGCCAGCAGTGAGCCGGGACTAGCGGGGGGGTACAATGAGCAGTTCTTC. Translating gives CASSEPGLAGGYNEQFF.

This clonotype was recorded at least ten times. CDR3 coding DNA: TGTGCCACCAGCAGGGAATGGGATGATCAGCCCCAGCATTTT. It encodes CATSREWDDQPQHF. The chain is built from TRBV15 and TRBJ1-5; D is undetermined. The germline V gene has CDR1 LNHNV and CDR2 YYDKDF (reference sequence). Trimming removed 3 bases at V and 5 bases at J, with 11 bases between. The CDR3 covers 14 residues.

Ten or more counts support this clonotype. The CDR3 DNA follows: TGTGCCAGCAGTCAAATTACAGGGATGGGTGGTAGCGGCTACACCTTC. Encoded protein: CASSQITGMGGSGYTF. The chain combines TRBV2 with TRBJ1-2; the D gene is possibly TRBD1 (6 bases). The CDR3 extends over 16 amino acids. V lost 5 bases to trimming and J lost 8 bases, with 24 bases between them. Germline-derived CDR1 and CDR2 are SNHLY and FYNNEI. Full variable domain (missing parts from reference TRBV2 and TRBJ1-2): EPEVTQTPSHQVTQMGQEVILRCVPISNHLYFYWYRQILGQKVEFLVSFYNNEISEKSEIFDDQFSVERPDGSNFTLKIRSTKLEDSAMYFCASSQITGMGGSGYTFGSGTRLTVV.

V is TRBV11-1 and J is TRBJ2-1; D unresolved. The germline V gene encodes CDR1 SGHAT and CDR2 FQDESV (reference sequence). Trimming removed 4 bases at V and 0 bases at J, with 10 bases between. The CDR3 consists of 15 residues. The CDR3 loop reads CASSSRPSSYNEQFF. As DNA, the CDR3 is TGTGCCAGCAGCTCCCGACCAAGCTCCTACAATGAGCAGTTCTTC.

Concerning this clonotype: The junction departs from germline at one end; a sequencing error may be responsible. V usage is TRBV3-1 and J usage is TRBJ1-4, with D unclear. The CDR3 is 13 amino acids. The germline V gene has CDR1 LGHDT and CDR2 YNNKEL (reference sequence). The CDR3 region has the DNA TGTGCCAGCAGCCAAGACCGTCGTCAGCCGCCGGACTTT. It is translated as CASSQDRRQPPDF.

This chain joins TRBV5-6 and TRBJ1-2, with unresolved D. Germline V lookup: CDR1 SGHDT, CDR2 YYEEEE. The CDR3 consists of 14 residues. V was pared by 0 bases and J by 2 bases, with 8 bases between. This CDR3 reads CASSLGAENYGYTF. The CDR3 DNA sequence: TGTGCCAGCAGCTTGGGCGCAGAAAACTATGGCTACACCTTC.

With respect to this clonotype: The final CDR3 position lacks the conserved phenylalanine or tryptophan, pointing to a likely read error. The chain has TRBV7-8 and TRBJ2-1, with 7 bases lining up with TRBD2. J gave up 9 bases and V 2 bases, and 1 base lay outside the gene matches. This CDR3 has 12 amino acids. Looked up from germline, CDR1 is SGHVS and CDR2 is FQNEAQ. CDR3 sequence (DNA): TGTGCCAGCAGCTTACCGGGGGGTGAGCAGTTCCTC. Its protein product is CASSLPGGEQFL.

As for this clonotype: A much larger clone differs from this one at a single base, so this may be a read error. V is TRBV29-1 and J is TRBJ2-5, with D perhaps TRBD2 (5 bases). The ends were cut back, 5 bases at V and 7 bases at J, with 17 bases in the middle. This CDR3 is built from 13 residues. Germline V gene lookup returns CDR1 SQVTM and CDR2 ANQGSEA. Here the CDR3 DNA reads TGCAGCGTTAAGGCCGGGGTTGTGGGGACCCAGTACTTC. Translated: CSVKAGVVGTQYF.

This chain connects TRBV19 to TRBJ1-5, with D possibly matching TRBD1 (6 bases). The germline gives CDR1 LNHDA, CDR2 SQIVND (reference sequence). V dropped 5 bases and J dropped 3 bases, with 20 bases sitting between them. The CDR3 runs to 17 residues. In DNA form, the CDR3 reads TGTGCCAGTAGTCCAAGGGACGGGGGGCATGACAATCAGCCCCAGCATTTT. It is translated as CASSPRDGGHDNQPQHF.

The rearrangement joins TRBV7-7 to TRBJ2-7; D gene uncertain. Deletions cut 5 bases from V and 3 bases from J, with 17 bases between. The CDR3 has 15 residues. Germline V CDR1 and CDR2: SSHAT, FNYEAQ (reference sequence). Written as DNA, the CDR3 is TGTGCCAGCAGCCGACCGACGAGAGAGGACTACGAGCAGTACGTC. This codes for CASSRPTREDYEQYV.

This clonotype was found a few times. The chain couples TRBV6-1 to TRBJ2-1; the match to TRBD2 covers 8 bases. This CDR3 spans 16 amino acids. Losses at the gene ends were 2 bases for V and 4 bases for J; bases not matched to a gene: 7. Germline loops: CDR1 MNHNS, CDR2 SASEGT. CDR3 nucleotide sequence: TGTGCCAGCAGTGAACTGGCGGGAGGCCTATACAATGAGCAGTTCTTC. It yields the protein CASSELAGGLYNEQFF.

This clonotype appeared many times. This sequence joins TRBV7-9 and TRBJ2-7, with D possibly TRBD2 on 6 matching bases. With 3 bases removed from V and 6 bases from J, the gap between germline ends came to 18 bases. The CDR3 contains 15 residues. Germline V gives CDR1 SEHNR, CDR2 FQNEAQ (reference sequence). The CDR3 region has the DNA TGTGCCAGCAGCTTCCTGAGGGGACTTTACCTCGAGCAGTACTTC. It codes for CASSFLRGLYLEQYF.

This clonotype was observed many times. In DNA form, the CDR3 reads TGCAGTGCTAGCCGGAGGGGGGACTACGAGCAGTACTTC. As protein: CSASRRGDYEQYF. The chain links TRBV20-1 to TRBJ2-7, with D perhaps being TRBD1 or TRBD2 (6 bases each). The CDR3 sequence is 13 residues long. V lost 3 bases, J lost 3 bases, and 12 bases lay in between. The V gene's germline CDR1 is DFQATT and CDR2 SNEGSKA (reference sequence).

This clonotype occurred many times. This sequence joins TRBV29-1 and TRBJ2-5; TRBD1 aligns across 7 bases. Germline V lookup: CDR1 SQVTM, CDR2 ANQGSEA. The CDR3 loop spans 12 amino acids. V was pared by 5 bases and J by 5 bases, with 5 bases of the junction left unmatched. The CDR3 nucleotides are TGCAGCGTTTTTACAGGGGAGGAGACCCAGTACTTC. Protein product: CSVFTGEETQYF.

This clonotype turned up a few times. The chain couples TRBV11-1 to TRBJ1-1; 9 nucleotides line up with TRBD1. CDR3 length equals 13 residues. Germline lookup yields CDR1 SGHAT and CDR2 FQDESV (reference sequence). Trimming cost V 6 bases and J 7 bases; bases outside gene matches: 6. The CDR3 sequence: CASRPQGAIEAFF. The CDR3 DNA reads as TGTGCCAGCAGACCACAGGGGGCGATTGAAGCTTTCTTT. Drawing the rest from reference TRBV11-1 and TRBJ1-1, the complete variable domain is EAEVAQSPRYKITEKSQAVAFWCDPISGHATLYWYRQILGQGPELLVQFQDESVVDDSQLPKDRFSAERLKGVDSTLKIQPAELGDSAMYLCASRPQGAIEAFFGQGTRLTVV.

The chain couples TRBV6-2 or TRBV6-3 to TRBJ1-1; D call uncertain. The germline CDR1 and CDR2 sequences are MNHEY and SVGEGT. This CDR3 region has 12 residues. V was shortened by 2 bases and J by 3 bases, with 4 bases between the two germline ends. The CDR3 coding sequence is TGTGCCAGCAGTTACGGTCACACTGAAGCTTTCTTT. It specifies CASSYGHTEAFF.

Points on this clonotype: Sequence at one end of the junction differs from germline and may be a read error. The CDR3 reads CASSIKRGGINEQFF. In DNA form, the CDR3 reads TGTGCCAGCAGTATAAAGCGGGGGGGGATCAATGAGCAGTTCTTC. V is TRBV10-3 and J is TRBJ2-1; 10 bases map to TRBD2. CDR3 length equals 15 residues. CDR1 and CDR2 (germline): ENHRY, SYGVKD.

The CDR3 DNA reads as TGTGCCTGGAGCCCTACGGCCTTTACCTACGAGCAGTACTTC. This translates into CAWSPTAFTYEQYF. The chain links TRBV30 to TRBJ2-7; no definite D call. The CDR3 length is 14 residues. Germline V lookup: CDR1 GTSNPN, CDR2 SVGIG (reference sequence). V was clipped by 3 bases and J by 2 bases, with 14 bases between them.

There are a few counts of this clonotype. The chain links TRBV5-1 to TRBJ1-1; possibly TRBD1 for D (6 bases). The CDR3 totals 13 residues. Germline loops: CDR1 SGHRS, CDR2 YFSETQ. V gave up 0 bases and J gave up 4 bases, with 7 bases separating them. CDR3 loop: CASSLEQGTEAFF. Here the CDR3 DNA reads TGCGCCAGCAGCTTGGAACAGGGCACTGAAGCTTTCTTT. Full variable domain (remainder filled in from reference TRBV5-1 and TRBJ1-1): KAGVTQTPRYLIKTRGQQVTLSCSPISGHRSVSWYQQTPGQGLQFLFEYFSETQRNKGNFPGRFSGRQFSNSRSEMNVSTLELGDSALYLCASSLEQGTEAFFGQGTRLTVV.

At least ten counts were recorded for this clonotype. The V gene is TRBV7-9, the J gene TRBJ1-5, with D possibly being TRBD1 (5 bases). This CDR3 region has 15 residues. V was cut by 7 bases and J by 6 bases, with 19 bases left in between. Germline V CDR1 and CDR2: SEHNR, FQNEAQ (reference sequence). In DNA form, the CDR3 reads TGTGCCAGCATCCCGGGGGGAGCAGGGACTCAGCCCCAGCATTTT. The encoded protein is CASIPGGAGTQPQHF.

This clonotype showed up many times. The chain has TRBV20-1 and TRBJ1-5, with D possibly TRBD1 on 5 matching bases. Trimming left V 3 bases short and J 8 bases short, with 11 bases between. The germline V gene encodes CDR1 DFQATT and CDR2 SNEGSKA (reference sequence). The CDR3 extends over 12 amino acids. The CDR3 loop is CSARQGVKPQHF. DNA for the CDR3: TGCAGTGCTAGGCAGGGCGTGAAGCCCCAGCATTTT.

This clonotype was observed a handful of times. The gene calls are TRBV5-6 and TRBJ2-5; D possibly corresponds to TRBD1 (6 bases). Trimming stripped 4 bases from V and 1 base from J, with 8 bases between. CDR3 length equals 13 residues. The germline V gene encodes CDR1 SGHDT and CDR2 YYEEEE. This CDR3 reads CASSGTIQETQYF. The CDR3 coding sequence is TGTGCCAGCAGCGGGACAATCCAAGAGACCCAGTACTTC.

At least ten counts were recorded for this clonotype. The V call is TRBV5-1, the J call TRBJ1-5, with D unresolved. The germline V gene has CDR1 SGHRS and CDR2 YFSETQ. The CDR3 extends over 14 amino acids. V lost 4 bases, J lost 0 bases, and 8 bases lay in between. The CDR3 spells CASSPLPSNQPQHF. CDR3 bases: TGCGCCAGCAGCCCCCTTCCTAGCAATCAGCCCCAGCATTTT.

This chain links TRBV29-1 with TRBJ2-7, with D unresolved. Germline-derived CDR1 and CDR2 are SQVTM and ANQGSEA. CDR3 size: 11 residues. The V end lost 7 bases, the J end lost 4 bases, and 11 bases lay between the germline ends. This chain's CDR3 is CSGGWVYEQYF. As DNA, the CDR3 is TGCAGCGGGGGTTGGGTGTACGAGCAGTACTTC.

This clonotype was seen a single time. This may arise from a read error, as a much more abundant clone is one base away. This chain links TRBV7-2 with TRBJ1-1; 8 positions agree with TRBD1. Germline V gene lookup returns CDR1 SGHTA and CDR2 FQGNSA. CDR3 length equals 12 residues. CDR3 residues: CVSSRQGTEAFF. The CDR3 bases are TGTGTCAGCAGCAGACAGGGGACTGAAGCTTTCTTT.

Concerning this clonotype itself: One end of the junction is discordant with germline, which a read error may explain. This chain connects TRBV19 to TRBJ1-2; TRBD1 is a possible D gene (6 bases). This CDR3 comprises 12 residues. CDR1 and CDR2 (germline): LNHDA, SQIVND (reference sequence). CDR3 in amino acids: CACRGANYGYTF. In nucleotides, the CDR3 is TGTGCCTGTAGGGGGGCGAACTATGGCTACACCTTC.